The 32 T cell receptor beta chains below were found in one sample sequenced in a study of cytomegalovirus exposure and HLA in healthy donors. Both 60 Vbeta primers and 13 Jbeta primers went into the PCR. Clones were read by immunoSEQ multiplex PCR, and TCRdb kept only the in-frame ones, dropping some. Found here are about 140,000 clones, 70% to 80% of them singletons; the top ten hold 8.8%. The specimen sequenced was PBMCs. The receptors stem from a woman aged 45-60 years in good health and CMV-seropositive.

The chain recombines TRBV7-8 with TRBJ1-1, with D maybe TRBD1 (6 bases). The CDR3 is made up of 14 amino acids. Germline values: CDR1 SGHVS, CDR2 FQNEAQ. V lost 10 bases to trimming and J lost 3 bases, with 18 bases between them. CDR3 sequence reads: CATTLGGADTEAFF. The DNA of the CDR3 is TGTGCCACTACGTTGGGGGGGGCGGACACTGAAGCTTTCTTT.

The chain carries TRBV19 and TRBJ1-4; possible D gene TRBD1, 6 bases. From germline, CDR1 is LNHDA and CDR2 SQIVND (reference sequence). This CDR3 region has 18 residues. Trimming removed 3 bases at V and 2 bases at J, with 19 bases between. The DNA of the CDR3 is TGTGCCAGTAGTATCATTGTTATCCGGACAGCGACTAATGAAAAACTGTTTTTT. Its protein is CASSIIVIRTATNEKLFF.

The chain is built from TRBV5-6 and TRBJ2-5, with TRBD1 as a possible D gene (6 bases). Near its end, the DNA agrees better with TRBJ2-7, so the J call may be wrong. The CDR3 is 14 residues long. Per the germline V gene, CDR1 is SGHDT and CDR2 is YYEEEE. The CDR3 sequence is CASRRLNRADEQYF. DNA for the CDR3: TGTGCCAGCAGGAGACTGAACAGGGCGGACGAGCAGTACTTC.

The gene calls are TRBV11-2 and TRBJ2-1; TRBD2 agrees at 9 bases. Germline lookup yields CDR1 SGHAT and CDR2 FQNNGV. The CDR3 has 16 residues. Trimming took 0 bases from V and 5 from J; bases not matched to a gene: 5. This chain's CDR3 is CASSLDRAGGNNEQFF. In DNA form, the CDR3 reads TGTGCCAGCAGCTTAGATAGAGCGGGGGGAAACAATGAGCAGTTCTTC.

Written as DNA, the CDR3 is TGTGCCAGCAGCTTCACCGGGACAGGGGTAGAGACCCAGTACTTC. Translated: CASSFTGTGVETQYF. The chain uses TRBV5-8 and TRBJ2-5; 10 bases are shared with TRBD1. Germline CDR1 and CDR2: SGHTS and YDEGEE. The length of the CDR3 is 15 residues. Trimming cost V 2 bases and J 4 bases; bases outside gene matches: 5.

This clone was counted once. The V and J genes are TRBV5-4 and TRBJ2-7; D unclear. Trimming left V 9 bases short and J 7 bases short, with 8 bases between. The CDR3 is 9 amino acids. Germline V gives CDR1 SGHNT, CDR2 YYREEE (reference sequence). The CDR3 reads CATPLEQYF. The CDR3 DNA is TGTGCCACCCCTCTAGAGCAGTACTTC. The whole variable domain, remainder taken from reference TRBV5-4 and TRBJ2-7, is ETGVTQSPTHLIKTRGQQVTLRCSSQSGHNTVSWYQQALGQGPQFIFQYYREEENGRGNFPPRFSGLQFPNYSSELNVNALELDDSALYLCATPLEQYFGPGTRLTVT.

This clone occurred a few times. J is TRBJ2-1 and V is TRBV2; D might be TRBD1 (7 bases). Germline assignment: CDR1 SNHLY and CDR2 FYNNEI. This CDR3 has 15 residues. The V gene lost 8 bases and the J gene lost 3 bases, with 17 bases spanning the gap. CDR3 region: CASGRRRGDYNEQFF. DNA of the CDR3: TGTGCCAGCGGAAGACGCAGGGGGGACTACAATGAGCAGTTCTTC.

This rearrangement joins TRBV10-3 to TRBJ2-7; D is perhaps TRBD2 (6 bases). V lost 8 bases and J 5 bases, leaving 13 bases between the germline ends. This CDR3 region has 12 residues. Germline assignment: CDR1 ENHRY and CDR2 SYGVKD. The CDR3 DNA follows: TGTGCCATCTCCCTGGGGGGTAACGAGCAGTACTTC. As protein: CAISLGGNEQYF.

This chain joins TRBV2 and TRBJ2-5; D is unresolved. The V and J ends lost 7 bases and 0 bases respectively, with 6 bases between them. Germline lookup yields CDR1 SNHLY and CDR2 FYNNEI. This CDR3 is 12 amino acids long. The DNA of the CDR3 is TGTGCCAGCAACCGGGACCAAGAGACCCAGTACTTC. It yields the protein CASNRDQETQYF.

This clone was seen only a few times. This rearrangement joins TRBV20-1 to TRBJ1-2; D unresolved. Germline CDR1 and CDR2: DFQATT and SNEGSKA (reference sequence). Trimming took off 3 bases at V and 7 bases at J, with 9 bases between the two ends. The CDR3 totals 11 residues. In nucleotides, the CDR3 is TGCAGTGCTAGTAAGCCCGGTGGCTACACCTTC. Translated, it gives CSASKPGGYTF.

This clone was seen a few times. The rearrangement links TRBV5-1 to TRBJ2-1; 8 positions agree with TRBD2. This CDR3 spans 16 amino acids. Trimming at V came to 0 bases and at J to 9 bases, leaving 11 bases not matched to a gene. The germline V gene has CDR1 SGHRS and CDR2 YFSETQ. CDR3 DNA sequence: TGCGCCAGCAGCTTGGTCGGCGGCGGGGGGCGAGGTGAGCAGTTCTTC. This encodes CASSLVGGGGRGEQFF.

The chain has TRBV9 and TRBJ1-5; 7 bases line up with TRBD1. Germline trimming cut 3 bases from V and 0 bases from J; bases unmatched to any gene: 9. The CDR3 spans 17 residues. The germline V gene has CDR1 SGDLS and CDR2 YYNGEE. CDR3 DNA sequence: TGTGCCAGCAGCGGTGGGGACAGACCTTATAGCAATCAGCCCCAGCATTTT. Its protein product is CASSGGDRPYSNQPQHF.

The chain couples TRBV7-2 to TRBJ2-3, with TRBD2 identical over 12 bases. The CDR3 totals 16 residues. CDR1 SGHTA and CDR2 FQGNSA come from the germline V gene. The V segment lost 4 bases and the J segment 1 base; nucleotides outside the gene matches: 3. The CDR3 sequence: CASSYRLAGGTDTQYF. The DNA for the CDR3 is TGTGCCAGCAGCTACCGACTAGCGGGGGGCACAGATACGCAGTATTTT.

In its sample, this clone was seen a few times. V gene TRBV5-1 combines with J gene TRBJ1-1; D remains ambiguous. Germline values: CDR1 SGHRS, CDR2 YFSETQ. The CDR3 contains 14 residues. Trimming took off 0 bases at V and 2 bases at J, with 8 bases between the two ends. The chain's CDR3 is CASSLDAYNTEAFF. The CDR3 nucleotides read TGCGCCAGCAGCTTGGATGCCTACAACACTGAAGCTTTCTTT.

The chain joins TRBV2 to TRBJ2-5; 11 nucleotides agree with TRBD2. The CDR3 totals 15 residues. Germline loops: CDR1 SNHLY, CDR2 FYNNEI. The V gene end was trimmed by 5 bases and the J gene end by 5 bases; junction bases not matched to a gene: 7. The CDR3 DNA follows: TGTGCCAGCAGTCTTAGCGGGGGGGCCGGGGAGACCCAGTACTTC. Encoded protein: CASSLSGGAGETQYF.

J is TRBJ2-7 and V is TRBV4-3; TRBD1 matches at 9 bases. This CDR3 region has 15 residues. CDR1 is LGHNA and CDR2 is YSLEER in the germline V gene. V was pared by 0 bases and J by 3 bases, with 3 bases of the junction left unmatched. The CDR3 spells CASSQDGTGNYEQYF. The CDR3 DNA reads TGCGCCAGCAGCCAAGATGGGACAGGGAACTACGAGCAGTACTTC.

A few counts support this clone. The chain links TRBV4-1 to TRBJ2-3; 8 bases align to TRBD2. From germline, CDR1 is MGHRA and CDR2 YSYEKL. With 3 bases clipped from V and 5 bases from J, the junction kept 7 bases outside the gene matches. The CDR3 has 15 residues. The CDR3 sequence: CASSQFGGAGDTQYF. CDR3 coding DNA: TGCGCCAGCAGCCAGTTCGGGGGGGCCGGAGATACGCAGTATTTT.

The chain employs TRBV7-3 and TRBJ2-6, with 8 bases identical to TRBD1. Per the germline V gene, CDR1 is SGHTA and CDR2 is FQGTGA. The CDR3 is 19 amino acids. Losses at the gene ends were 1 base for V and 4 bases for J; bases not matched to a gene: 12. In nucleotides, the CDR3 is TGTGCCAGCAGCTTAATCCGGGACAGGCGGCCCCCCGGGGCCAACGTCCTGACTTTC. Residues: CASSLIRDRRPPGANVLTF. The full variable domain, rest sourced from reference TRBV7-3 and TRBJ2-6, is GAGVSQTPSNKVTEKGKYVELRCDPISGHTALYWYRQSLGQGPEFLIYFQGTGAADDSGLPNDRFFAVRPEGSVSTLKIQRTERGDSAVYLCASSLIRDRRPPGANVLTFGAGSRLTVL.

The rearrangement uses TRBV18 and TRBJ2-7; D unresolved. The germline CDR1 and CDR2 sequences are KGHSH and LQKENI. Trimming left V 2 bases short and J 0 bases short, with 17 bases between. The CDR3 extends over 17 amino acids. The CDR3 DNA reads as TGTGCCAGCTCACCAGGGCCCGCTCGGCCGAGCTCCTACGAGCAGTACTTC. Its translation: CASSPGPARPSSYEQYF.

The CDR3 here is CASSLGGTADGYTF. In DNA form, the CDR3 reads TGTGCCAGCAGTTTAGGAGGGACAGCGGATGGCTACACCTTC. The J gene is TRBJ1-2, the V gene TRBV28; 7 bases are a match to TRBD1. CDR3 length equals 14 residues. The V gene's germline CDR1 is MDHEN and CDR2 SYDVKM. After removal of 2 bases from V and 6 bases from J, the junction contained 6 bases not matched to a gene.

This clone was seen a few times. The chain recombines TRBV7-2 with TRBJ1-2; D gene uncertain. The CDR3 runs 13 residues. V gave up 1 base and J gave up 7 bases, with 10 bases separating them. The germline V gene has CDR1 SGHTA and CDR2 FQGNSA. In DNA, the CDR3 is TGTGCCAGCAGCTTAGAAAGTGGAGGTGGCTACACCTTC. Protein: CASSLESGGGYTF.

The J gene is TRBJ1-2, the V gene TRBV6-5; 9 bases are shared with TRBD1. There are 14 residues in the CDR3. J was trimmed by 6 bases and V by 4 bases; bases with no gene match: 6. Germline loops: CDR1 MNHEY, CDR2 SVGAGI. Written as DNA, the CDR3 is TGTGCCAGCAGTTCCCTGGGACAGGGAGATGGCTACACCTTC. Translated, it gives CASSSLGQGDGYTF.

The rearrangement links TRBV11-1 to TRBJ1-1, with D perhaps matching TRBD1 (5 bases). The V end was cut by 2 bases, the J end by 1 base, with 8 bases between. The CDR3 is 14 amino acids. The germline V gene encodes CDR1 SGHAT and CDR2 FQDESV (reference sequence). The DNA of the CDR3 is TGTGCCAGCAGCTTAATCAGGGAGAACACTGAAGCTTTCTTT. Translating gives CASSLIRENTEAFF.

The V gene is TRBV2, the J gene TRBJ1-2; D ambiguous. The germline CDR1 and CDR2 sequences are SNHLY and FYNNEI. V lost 6 bases and J 8 bases, leaving 10 bases between the germline ends. This CDR3 region has 11 residues. The CDR3 sequence is CASRESGGYTF. In DNA, the CDR3 is TGTGCCAGCAGGGAATCGGGAGGCTACACCTTC.

To note about this clone: The same CDR3 arises from other DNA sequences in this sample as well. The genes are TRBV6-6 and TRBJ1-2; D unclear. The CDR3 is made up of 15 amino acids. Trimming shortened V by 0 bases and J by 1 base, and 9 bases separated the two germline ends. The germline CDR1 and CDR2 sequences are MNHNY and SVGAGI (reference sequence). Here the CDR3 reads CASSYSGALNYGYTF. Here the CDR3 DNA reads TGTGCCAGCAGTTACTCGGGAGCCCTTAACTATGGCTACACCTTC.

This chain uses TRBV11-3 with TRBJ2-7; 8 nucleotides line up with TRBD2. J gave up 7 bases and V 4 bases, and 9 bases lay outside the gene matches. From germline, CDR1 is SGHNT and CDR2 YENEEA. The CDR3 length is 14 residues. CDR3 amino acids: CASSSLRGAGEQYF. The CDR3 DNA sequence: TGTGCCAGCAGCTCCCTGCGGGGGGCCGGAGAGCAGTACTTC. Filled out from reference TRBV11-3 and TRBJ2-7, the complete variable domain reads EAGVVQSPRYKIIEKKQPVAFWCNPISGHNTLYWYLQNLGQGPELLIRYENEEAVDDSQLPKDRFSAERLKGVDSTLKIQPAELGDSAVYLCASSSLRGAGEQYFGPGTRLTVT.

This rearrangement joins TRBV6-1 to TRBJ2-7, with 9 positions matching TRBD2. V shed 10 bases, J shed 3 bases, and the junction held 7 bases outside the gene matches. The CDR3 has 13 residues. Germline V gives CDR1 MNHNS, CDR2 SASEGT. For the CDR3, the DNA is TGTGCCACCGGGGCTAGCGGGATCTACGAGCAGTACTTC. Translating it yields CATGASGIYEQYF.

The chain employs TRBV28 and TRBJ2-2; tentative D call: TRBD1 (6 bases). This CDR3 has 15 amino acids. Trimming removed 7 bases at V and 10 bases at J, with 22 bases between. Germline V lookup: CDR1 MDHEN, CDR2 SYDVKM. The CDR3 DNA follows: TGTGCCAGCACGACATCCCCCAGGGGCGCTAAGGAGCTGTTTTTT. This gives the protein CASTTSPRGAKELFF.

The rearrangement joins TRBV5-5 to TRBJ2-5; 10 nucleotides agree with TRBD1. The CDR3 spans 16 residues. Germline V gene sequence: CDR1 SGHKS, CDR2 YYEKEE (reference sequence). With V trimmed by 2 bases and J by 5 bases, 9 bases remained unmatched. The CDR3 nucleotides are TGTGCCAGCAGCTTAGAAGGGACAGGGGTCACCGAGACCCAGTACTTC. Its protein product is CASSLEGTGVTETQYF.

The rearrangement joins TRBV19 to TRBJ2-2, with TRBD2 matching over 7 bases. Germline CDR1 and CDR2: LNHDA and SQIVND (reference sequence). The CDR3 covers 17 residues. The J segment lost 5 bases and the V segment lost 6 bases, leaving 15 bases of the junction unmatched. The DNA of the CDR3 is TGTGCCAGTAGCCAACCTCCCACTGGGCGGGGGACCGGGGAGCTGTTTTTT. Translated: CASSQPPTGRGTGELFF.

This clone was observed a handful of times. The chain joins TRBV11-3 to TRBJ2-7; 9 bases map to TRBD1. CDR1 is SGHNT, CDR2 YENEEA, per germline. CDR3 length: 15 amino acids. V lost 5 bases, J lost 0 bases, and 5 bases stayed unmatched. The CDR3 sequence is CASSRGQGSSYEQYF. The CDR3 DNA sequence: TGTGCCAGCAGCAGGGGACAGGGCAGCTCCTACGAGCAGTACTTC.

The rearrangement uses TRBV7-9 and TRBJ1-1; the D is unclear. The CDR3 covers 15 residues. Germline CDR1 reads SEHNR; CDR2 reads FQNEAQ (reference sequence). V lost 5 bases and J 3 bases, leaving 16 bases between the germline ends. CDR3 protein: CASSTTSGVDTEAFF. CDR3 nucleotide sequence: TGTGCCAGCAGCACCACATCCGGGGTGGACACTGAAGCTTTCTTT.